This T cell receptor beta chain is from a study of vaccination and CD4 T cells after COVID-19. As for the study in general: The convalescent group had six males, four females, seven Caucasians, two Asians, one multiracial. Sampling post-COVID took place a median around 100 days after diagnosis (range 35 to 161). Notes on the study in general: Convalescent patients' median share of reactive clones seen only post-vaccination was around 84%. A nonsignificant median increase from 21 to 38 SARS-CoV-2-reactive clonotypes was observed.

MiXCR was run by TCRdb on the PCR reads, yielding one entry per CDR3 protein. This table holds some 22,000 distinct CDR3 sequences, 45% to 65% found once. Germline CDR1 reads LNHDA; CDR2 reads SQIVND (reference sequence). The CDR3 has 15 amino acids. The V segment lost 4 bases and the J segment 12 bases; nucleotides outside the gene matches: 10. Points on this clonotype: Its target is not known.

This specimen consisted of CD4+ T cells from blood, obtained before SARS-CoV-2 vaccination. V and J are TRBV19 and TRBJ2-1; 12 nucleotides match TRBD2. The receptor comes from a human donor who had recovered from COVID-19. The CDR3 region is CASSKMTSGRLGQFF. In DNA form, the CDR3 reads TGTGCCAGTAGTAAAATGACTAGCGGGAGATTAGGGCAGTTCTTC.